What follows are 27 T cell receptor beta chains derived from one specimen sequenced in a study of cytomegalovirus exposure and HLA in healthy donors. Both 60 Vbeta primers and 13 Jbeta primers went into the PCR. Method: immunoSEQ multiplex PCR; TCRdb's copy keeps in-frame clones and lacks some. This sample has about 160,000 clones, with approximately 80% found just once. The sample comprised PBMCs. The source of these receptors is a woman aged 50 to 60 in good health and CMV-seronegative.

The chain joins TRBV5-6 to TRBJ2-2, with a possible D match to TRBD1 (7 bases). V was cut by 1 base and J by 2 bases, with 21 bases left in between. This CDR3 has 19 residues. The germline V gene has CDR1 SGHDT and CDR2 YYEEEE. The CDR3 DNA follows: TGTGCCAGCAGCTTGTTTGGAGGGTTCACAGGGGTCAACACCGGGGAGCTGTTTTTT. Translation gives CASSLFGGFTGVNTGELFF. The full variable domain, with the rest looked up from reference TRBV5-6 and TRBJ2-2, is DAGVTQSPTHLIKTRGQQVTLRCSPKSGHDTVSWYQQALGQGPQFIFQYYEEEERQRGNFPDRFSGHQFPNYSSELNVNALLLGDSALYLCASSLFGGFTGVNTGELFFGEGSRLTVL.

This clone was picked up one time. A read error may account for a junction end that differs from germline. J is TRBJ2-5 and V is TRBV28, with D possibly TRBD1 on 6 matching bases. Germline V CDR1 and CDR2: MDHEN, SYDVKM. The CDR3 runs 12 residues. The CDR3 bases are TGTGCCAGCAGTTCCCCCAGGGGCAGGGTAGACTTC. Its protein is CASSSPRGRVDF.

The chain recombines TRBV19 with TRBJ1-2; D might be TRBD1 (6 bases). Trimming pared 3 bases from V and 5 bases from J, leaving 13 bases between. CDR3 length: 14 residues. Germline loops: CDR1 LNHDA, CDR2 SQIVND (reference sequence). CDR3 sequence: CASSIGQLGYGYTF. The CDR3 bases are TGTGCCAGTAGTATCGGACAGCTGGGGTATGGCTACACCTTC.

The rearrangement uses TRBV19 and TRBJ2-7; the match to TRBD1 covers 9 bases. The CDR3 runs to 11 residues. Germline V CDR1 and CDR2: LNHDA, SQIVND (reference sequence). J lost 7 bases, V lost 6 bases, and 1 base had no gene match. The CDR3 DNA reads as TGTGCCAGTAGGGACAGGGGAGAGCAGTACTTC. Translation gives CASRDRGEQYF.

J is TRBJ2-4 and V is TRBV5-6; tentatively, D is TRBD1 (5 bases). The V end was cut by 4 bases, the J end by 0 bases, with 8 bases between. In germline, CDR1 is SGHDT, CDR2 YYEEEE. This CDR3 is 14 amino acids long. The CDR3 coding sequence is TGTGCCAGCAGCCGACAGTTAGCCAAAAACATTCAGTACTTC. Protein sequence: CASSRQLAKNIQYF. Combining the CDR3 with reference TRBV5-6 and TRBJ2-4 gives the whole variable domain DAGVTQSPTHLIKTRGQQVTLRCSPKSGHDTVSWYQQALGQGPQFIFQYYEEEERQRGNFPDRFSGHQFPNYSSELNVNALLLGDSALYLCASSRQLAKNIQYFGAGTRLSVL.

This chain connects TRBV6-1 to TRBJ2-7; D perhaps matches TRBD1 (6 bases). The length of the CDR3 is 15 residues. Germline V gives CDR1 MNHNS, CDR2 SASEGT. With 4 bases removed from V and 5 bases from J, the gap between germline ends came to 18 bases. The CDR3 region has the DNA TGTGCCAGCAGTGCGCCAACAGGGTTCAGTCACGAGCAGTACTTC. Translating it yields CASSAPTGFSHEQYF.

This clone was recorded only once. This sequence joins TRBV10-3 and TRBJ2-1; D is undetermined. Germline loops: CDR1 ENHRY, CDR2 SYGVKD. V lost 2 bases to trimming and J lost 8 bases, with 13 bases between them. This CDR3 is 14 amino acids long. The CDR3 sequence: CAISEGLQTHEQFF. As DNA, the CDR3 is TGTGCCATCAGTGAGGGGCTGCAAACCCATGAGCAGTTCTTC.

The genes are TRBV4-3 and TRBJ2-1, with D perhaps TRBD2 (7 bases). The V and J ends lost 2 bases and 4 bases respectively, with 21 bases between them. Per the germline V gene, CDR1 is LGHNA and CDR2 is YSLEER. The length of the CDR3 is 18 residues. The CDR3 spells CASSQLWWGGGPYNEQFF. The CDR3 nucleotides read TGCGCCAGCAGCCAACTCTGGTGGGGAGGGGGGCCTTACAATGAGCAGTTCTTC.

The V gene is TRBV7-9, the J gene TRBJ2-7, with 8 bases fitting TRBD2. The CDR3 is made up of 16 amino acids. Germline CDR1 SEHNR, CDR2 FQNEAQ (reference sequence). The J segment lost 2 bases and the V segment lost 3 bases, leaving 9 bases of the junction unmatched. In nucleotides, the CDR3 is TGTGCCAGCAGCTTGGTTTCCAGCGGGAGTACCTACGAGCAGTACTTC. Its protein product is CASSLVSSGSTYEQYF.

The chain recombines TRBV5-5 with TRBJ1-3; D is unresolved. The CDR3 length is 13 residues. Germline CDR1 reads SGHKS; CDR2 reads YYEKEE (reference sequence). Trimming shortened V by 3 bases and J by 1 base, and 5 bases separated the two germline ends. The CDR3 region is CASSSPSGNTIYF. The CDR3 DNA sequence: TGTGCCAGCAGCTCCCCTTCTGGAAACACCATATATTTT. Variable domain in full (rest from reference TRBV5-5 and TRBJ1-3): DAGVTQSPTHLIKTRGQQVTLRCSPISGHKSVSWYQQVLGQGPQFIFQYYEKEERGRGNFPDRFSARQFPNYSSELNVNALLLGDSALYLCASSSPSGNTIYFGEGSWLTVV.

The V and J genes are TRBV19 and TRBJ2-3; TRBD1 matches at 8 bases. J was trimmed by 2 bases and V by 7 bases; bases with no gene match: 5. Germline assignment: CDR1 LNHDA and CDR2 SQIVND (reference sequence). The CDR3 runs to 14 residues. CDR3 loop: CASTWDRLTDTQYF. CDR3 bases: TGTGCCAGTACCTGGGACAGGCTCACAGATACGCAGTATTTT.

The chain joins TRBV28 to TRBJ2-6; D might be TRBD1 (5 bases). The CDR3 totals 17 residues. Trimming removed 2 bases from V and 2 bases from J, with 13 bases in between. Germline-derived CDR1 and CDR2 are MDHEN and SYDVKM. The CDR3 here is CASSLTGSRAGANVLTF. CDR3 DNA sequence: TGTGCCAGCAGTTTAACAGGATCACGAGCTGGGGCCAACGTCCTGACTTTC.

The rearrangement joins TRBV7-6 to TRBJ1-5; D perhaps matches TRBD1 (5 bases). V was pared by 2 bases and J by 7 bases, with 18 bases between. Germline V CDR1 and CDR2: SGHVS, FNYEAQ. The CDR3 runs 16 residues. Here the CDR3 reads CASSLLGTGVRQPQHF. The CDR3, as DNA: TGTGCCAGCAGCTTACTTGGGACGGGGGTTCGGCAGCCCCAGCATTTT.

Worth noting for this clone: One junction end disagrees with the germline gene, perhaps due to a read error. The rearrangement joins TRBV19 to TRBJ1-6; D gene uncertain. Germline V gives CDR1 LNHDA, CDR2 SQIVND (reference sequence). The CDR3 sequence is 13 residues long. CDR3 bases: TGTGCCAGTAGTATTTGGAGTAATTCACCCCCCCACTTT. It specifies CASSIWSNSPPHF.

The chain joins TRBV7-9 to TRBJ2-3; 7 bases match TRBD1. CDR3 length: 12 amino acids. CDR1 and CDR2 (germline): SEHNR, FQNEAQ (reference sequence). With 3 bases clipped from V and 14 bases from J, the junction kept 8 bases outside the gene matches. CDR3 DNA sequence: TGTGCCAGCAGCTTCGGGACAGCCAAGCGGTATTTT. Its protein is CASSFGTAKRYF.

This clone was observed a handful of times. The gene calls are TRBV14 and TRBJ2-6; unclear D gene. The CDR3 loop spans 15 amino acids. V shed 2 bases and J shed 3 bases, with 8 bases lying between them. Germline CDR1 and CDR2: SGHDN and FVKESK. This CDR3 is CASSQLSGGANVLTF. CDR3 in DNA: TGTGCCAGCAGCCAATTGTCGGGTGGGGCCAACGTCCTGACTTTC.

The rearrangement joins TRBV7-3 to TRBJ2-1; perhaps TRBD2 as D (5 bases). The CDR3 has 14 amino acids. Germline V gene lookup returns CDR1 SGHTA and CDR2 FQGTGA. Trimming cost V 5 bases and J 3 bases, with 11 bases left between them. CDR3 bases: TGTGCCAGCAGCCAACACACTAGCTACAATGAGCAGTTCTTC. It translates to CASSQHTSYNEQFF.

The chain carries TRBV28 and TRBJ1-2, with D possibly being TRBD1 (5 bases). Deletions cut 1 base from V and 4 bases from J, with 10 bases between. The length of the CDR3 is 14 residues. The germline V gene has CDR1 MDHEN and CDR2 SYDVKM. CDR3 bases: TGTGCCAGCAGTTTATCCCAGGGATCCTATGGCTACACCTTC. It is translated as CASSLSQGSYGYTF.

The chain combines TRBV19 with TRBJ2-7; 7 bases align to TRBD1. This CDR3 is built from 13 residues. From germline, CDR1 is LNHDA and CDR2 SQIVND (reference sequence). The trim removed 2 bases at V and 4 bases at J, leaving 2 bases unmatched. The CDR3 DNA follows: TGTGCCAGTAGTATAAGCAGGGGGTACGAGCAGTACTTC. It translates to CASSISRGYEQYF.

The J gene is TRBJ2-7, the V gene TRBV11-3, with D perhaps TRBD2 (5 bases). The CDR3 contains 12 residues. Trimming cost V 5 bases and J 0 bases, with 5 bases left between them. Germline assignment: CDR1 SGHNT and CDR2 YENEEA. The CDR3 is CASSGSSYEQYF. In nucleotides, the CDR3 is TGTGCCAGCAGCGGGAGCTCCTACGAGCAGTACTTC.

The chain employs TRBV6-5 and TRBJ2-4; 10 positions match TRBD2. The germline V gene encodes CDR1 MNHEY and CDR2 SVGAGI. This CDR3 is built from 13 residues. After removal of 5 bases from V and 9 bases from J, the junction contained 4 bases not matched to a gene. DNA of the CDR3: TGTGCCAGCAGTCTAGCGGGAGTGGGCATTCAGTACTTC. Encoded protein: CASSLAGVGIQYF.

The chain employs TRBV2 and TRBJ2-1, with 14 bases lining up with TRBD2. The germline V gene encodes CDR1 SNHLY and CDR2 FYNNEI. This CDR3 is 19 amino acids long. Losses at the gene ends were 10 bases for V and 1 base for J; bases not matched to a gene: 15. The CDR3 protein is CANRPGTSGRGRSYNEQFF. In nucleotides, the CDR3 is TGTGCCAACCGACCCGGGACTAGCGGGAGAGGGAGGTCCTACAATGAGCAGTTCTTC.

The gene calls are TRBV5-1 and TRBJ1-4; D not certain. Germline CDR1 reads SGHRS; CDR2 reads YFSETQ. The CDR3 contains 16 residues. Trimming cost V 4 bases and J 7 bases, with 20 bases left between them. The CDR3 sequence is CASSPPGYQIGEKLFF. CDR3 sequence (DNA): TGCGCCAGCAGCCCCCCGGGGTACCAGATAGGTGAAAAACTGTTTTTT.

This clone was detected only once. This sequence joins TRBV6-6 and TRBJ2-2; tentative D call: TRBD2 (5 bases). The V end was cut by 6 bases, the J end by 4 bases, with 9 bases between. The CDR3 consists of 13 residues. CDR1 is MNHNY, CDR2 SVGAGI, per germline (reference sequence). CDR3 DNA sequence: TGTGCCAGCAGCTGGAGGACCACCGGGGAGCTGTTTTTT. Its protein is CASSWRTTGELFF.

The chain recombines TRBV28 with TRBJ1-4, with 7 nucleotides matching TRBD1. J was trimmed by 8 bases and V by 6 bases; bases with no gene match: 12. The CDR3 consists of 15 residues. The germline V gene encodes CDR1 MDHEN and CDR2 SYDVKM. The CDR3 reads CASSRRTGGWEKLFF. The CDR3, as DNA: TGTGCCAGCAGCCGCCGGACAGGAGGTTGGGAAAAACTGTTTTTT.

The J gene is TRBJ2-7, the V gene TRBV5-6, with TRBD2 matching over 11 bases. Germline CDR1 and CDR2: SGHDT and YYEEEE. CDR3 size: 15 residues. Trimming at V came to 0 bases and at J to 2 bases, leaving 1 base not matched to a gene. CDR3 in amino acids: CASSLVAGGAYEQYF. The CDR3 bases are TGTGCCAGCAGCTTGGTAGCGGGGGGGGCCTACGAGCAGTACTTC.

The chain recombines TRBV10-1 with TRBJ1-2, with TRBD1 matching 9 bases. V shed 2 bases and J 6 bases; nucleotides not matched to a gene: 7. The CDR3 length is 15 residues. CDR1 WNHNN and CDR2 SYGVQD come from the germline V gene (reference sequence). The CDR3 bases are TGCGCCAGCAGTGAGGGGGTCGGGGACAGGGATGGCTACACCTTC. It encodes CASSEGVGDRDGYTF.